Listed below are T cell receptor beta chains from one sample, sequenced in a study of T cells after yellow fever vaccination. TCRdb reprocessed the 5' RACE reads via MiXCR and lists one record per CDR3 protein. Among a few hundred thousand distinct CDR3 sequences listed, around 4.9% were seen once. The sample here was CD4+ T cells sorted from PBMCs, taken on the day of the yellow fever booster vaccination. The receptors here all came from a man between 18 and 29 years old who received the YFV17D yellow fever vaccine. Both conserved end residues are part of each CDR3. The D gene is left open where the match is weak. Clone size appears in some rows only: once, few, many, or a class for an expanded clone.

d_call,j_call,v_call,clone_size,cdr3_nt,cdr3_aa
.,TRBJ1-5,TRBV7-2,many,TGTGCCAGCAGCTTCGCCACTAACAATCAGCCCCAGCATTTT,CASSFATNNQPQHF
TRBD1,TRBJ1-1,TRBV5-1,.,TGCGCCAGCAGCTGGACAGGGGGACTGAACACTGAAGCTTTCTTT,CASSWTGGLNTEAFF
.,TRBJ1-6,TRBV20-1,.,TGCAGTGCTAGAGAAAGGGGAGCCCGCGGTTCACCCCTCCACTTT,CSARERGARGSPLHF
TRBD1,TRBJ2-2,TRBV9,few,TGTGCCAGCAGCGCTAATGGACAGGGGATCACCGGGGAGCTGTTTTTT,CASSANGQGITGELFF
.,TRBJ2-5,TRBV28,few,TGTGCCAGCAGTTTATCCGGGATAAGAGAGGACTTC,CASSLSGIREDF
TRBD1,TRBJ2-1,TRBV5-1,many,TGCGCCAGCAGCTTGGGCTGGGACAGGGGTGCTGAGCAGTTCTTC,CASSLGWDRGAEQFF
TRBD2,TRBJ2-3,TRBV5-1,many,TGCGCCAGCAGCTTGGAACGGGGGGATATAGATACGCAGTATTTT,CASSLERGDIDTQYF
.,TRBJ1-2,TRBV4-1,many,TGCGCCAGCAGCCAATCCCAGACAGCCAACTATGGCTACACCTTC,CASSQSQTANYGYTF
TRBD1,TRBJ2-3,TRBV6-5,few,TGTGCCAGCAGCCTACCGGGACAGGGACCAGATACGCAGTATTTT,CASSLPGQGPDTQYF
TRBD1,TRBJ2-7,TRBV7-9,many,TGTGCCAGCAGCTTAATCGGGACAGCCTCCTACGAGCAGTACTTC,CASSLIGTASYEQYF